The 17 T cell receptor beta chains below come from one sample, sequenced in a study of T cells after yellow fever vaccination. TCRdb re-called the 5' RACE reads through MiXCR, storing one row per CDR3 protein. The repertoire holds over 110,000 distinct CDR3 sequences, with 7.7% as singletons. Sequenced material: CD4+ T cells sorted from PBMCs, taken 5 days after the yellow fever booster vaccination. The receptors come from a man aged 30 to 45 who received the YFV17D yellow fever vaccine.

This clonotype has more than one count but fewer than ten. The V gene is TRBV5-1, the J gene TRBJ2-3; 14 bases line up with TRBD2. Germline assignment: CDR1 SGHRS and CDR2 YFSETQ. This CDR3 comprises 18 residues. V was pared by 5 bases and J by 4 bases, with 12 bases of the junction left unmatched. As DNA, the CDR3 is TGCGCCAGCAGATCGGGACTAGCGGGAGTTGATCGCGCAGATACGCAGTATTTT. Its protein is CASRSGLAGVDRADTQYF.

There are many counts of this clonotype. J is TRBJ1-2 and V is TRBV4-2; D is possibly TRBD1 (6 bases). The length of the CDR3 is 15 residues. Germline lookup yields CDR1 LGHNA and CDR2 YNFKEQ. V shed 0 bases and J shed 0 bases, with 8 bases lying between them. The CDR3 sequence: CASSQEPGANYGYTF. The CDR3 DNA is TGTGCCAGCAGCCAAGAGCCAGGGGCTAACTATGGCTACACCTTC.

Regarding this clonotype: A much more abundant neighbour one base away suggests this may be a read error. The V call is TRBV14, the J call TRBJ2-2; D might be TRBD1 or TRBD2, each matching 6 bases. The CDR3 is 15 residues long. Trimming removed 5 bases from V and 9 bases from J, with 19 bases in between. In germline, CDR1 is SGHDN, CDR2 FVKESK. CDR3 residues: CASSSRTGGAWELFF. As DNA, the CDR3 is TGTGCCAGCAGCTCTCGGACCGGGGGCGCCTGGGAGCTGTTTTTT.

This clonotype was counted many times. The V and J genes are TRBV5-1 and TRBJ2-7; 8 bases match TRBD1. Germline lookup yields CDR1 SGHRS and CDR2 YFSETQ. J gave up 7 bases and V 4 bases, and 13 bases lay outside the gene matches. The CDR3 has 15 residues. Here the CDR3 DNA reads TGCGCCAGCAGCATTGACAGGGGCCAAGGAAAAGAGCAGTACTTC. It codes for CASSIDRGQGKEQYF.

This clonotype came up many times. The rearrangement links TRBV30 to TRBJ1-2, with TRBD1 as a possible D gene (5 bases). CDR3 length: 15 residues. The germline gives CDR1 GTSNPN, CDR2 SVGIG (reference sequence). V was trimmed by 2 bases and J by 6 bases, leaving 19 bases between them. CDR3 amino acids: CAWSRGPREPHGYTF. The CDR3 region has the DNA TGTGCCTGGAGTCGAGGGCCCAGGGAACCTCATGGCTACACCTTC.

This clonotype was picked up many times. The V call is TRBV10-2, the J call TRBJ2-1; D unclear. This CDR3 is built from 11 residues. Per germline, CDR1 WSHSY and CDR2 SAAADI. Trimming cost V 2 bases and J 8 bases, with 4 bases left between them. CDR3 bases: TGCGCCAGCAGTGAGAGGTATGAGCAGTTCTTC. Its translation is CASSERYEQFF.

This clonotype has a count of ten or more. The rearrangement joins TRBV18 to TRBJ2-6; D unresolved. The ends were cut back, 1 base at V and 0 bases at J, with 7 bases in the middle. CDR1 and CDR2 from the germline V gene are KGHSH and LQKENI. The CDR3 has 16 amino acids. For the CDR3, the DNA is TGTGCCAGCTCACCACAAAGTGGCTCTGGGGCCAACGTCCTGACTTTC. This codes for CASSPQSGSGANVLTF.

The sample holds many counts of this clonotype. The chain uses TRBV5-1 and TRBJ2-7; TRBD1 matches at 7 bases. CDR3 length equals 14 residues. Losses at the gene ends were 4 bases for V and 0 bases for J; bases not matched to a gene: 4. Germline values: CDR1 SGHRS, CDR2 YFSETQ. The DNA of the CDR3 is TGCGCCAGCAGCACAGACAGGGACTCCTACGAGCAGTACTTC. Translated, it gives CASSTDRDSYEQYF.

This clonotype was seen many times. The chain is built from TRBV29-1 and TRBJ1-1, with TRBD1 matching over 7 bases. V was pared by 4 bases and J by 0 bases, with 8 bases of the junction left unmatched. This CDR3 contains 15 residues. CDR1 SQVTM and CDR2 ANQGSEA come from the germline V gene. Here the CDR3 reads CSVVIGGHLNTEAFF. The CDR3 region has the DNA TGCAGCGTTGTTATAGGGGGCCACTTGAACACTGAAGCTTTCTTT.

This clonotype was counted many times. The chain recombines TRBV6-5 with TRBJ2-7, with TRBD2 identical over 7 bases. V lost 6 bases and J lost 4; bases outside the gene matches: 6. Germline values: CDR1 MNHEY, CDR2 SVGAGI. This CDR3 is 13 amino acids long. The CDR3 bases are TGTGCCAGCAGGCCTAGCGGAAGTTACGAGCAGTACTTC. Translating it yields CASRPSGSYEQYF.

This sequence joins TRBV29-1 and TRBJ2-1; D is perhaps TRBD2 (5 bases). CDR1 is SQVTM and CDR2 is ANQGSEA in the germline V gene. V shed 6 bases and J shed 6 bases, with 12 bases lying between them. This CDR3 has 12 amino acids. CDR3 in amino acids: CSVDRGANEQFF. The CDR3 DNA sequence: TGCAGCGTCGACCGGGGAGCCAATGAGCAGTTCTTC.

The rearrangement joins TRBV2 to TRBJ2-1; 12 bases are shared with TRBD2. CDR1 is SNHLY and CDR2 is FYNNEI in the germline V gene. J was trimmed by 1 base and V by 5 bases; bases with no gene match: 9. The CDR3 is 18 residues long. CDR3 bases: TGTGCCAGCAGTCCGAATCCCGGGACTAGCGGGTCCTACAATGAGCAGTTCTTC. Translation: CASSPNPGTSGSYNEQFF.

This clonotype was counted at least ten times. The chain combines TRBV3-1 with TRBJ2-5; D might be TRBD1 (5 bases). The CDR3 length is 14 residues. Trimming removed 4 bases at V and 7 bases at J, with 16 bases between. Germline V CDR1 and CDR2: LGHDT, YNNKEL (reference sequence). The CDR3 nucleotides read TGTGCCAGCAGCCTAGGGGTGTCGGGTCGGACCCAGTACTTC. As protein: CASSLGVSGRTQYF.

Points on this clonotype: At one boundary the junction diverges from the germline segment, which might be a read error. The chain is built from TRBV12-3 or TRBV12-4 and TRBJ2-1; the match to TRBD2 covers 8 bases. CDR3 length: 19 residues. The CDR3 coding sequence is TGTGCCTGCAGTTTAATAGCTGCGGCGGGAGGCCCCCGATCCAATGAGCAGTTCTTC. Encoded protein: CACSLIAAAGGPRSNEQFF.

This clonotype has ten or more counts. The V and J genes are TRBV20-1 and TRBJ2-3; D tentatively fits TRBD1 or TRBD2 (6 bases each). This CDR3 is built from 16 residues. The V end lost 2 bases, the J end lost 0 bases, and 15 bases lay between the germline ends. From germline, CDR1 is DFQATT and CDR2 SNEGSKA (reference sequence). The chain's CDR3 is CSARRGAGISTDTQYF. As DNA, the CDR3 is TGCAGTGCTAGAAGGGGGGCGGGAATTAGCACAGATACGCAGTATTTT.

At least ten counts were recorded for this clonotype. The V and J genes are TRBV24-1 and TRBJ2-3; D unresolved. CDR1 and CDR2 from the germline V gene are KGHDR and SFDVKD. The CDR3 has 13 residues. V was clipped by 1 base and J by 4 bases, with 5 bases between them. CDR3 nucleotide sequence: TGTGCCACCAGTGATTTCCCCGCAGATACGCAGTATTTT. Protein: CATSDFPADTQYF.

This clonotype was detected ten times or more. This chain connects TRBV12-3 or TRBV12-4 to TRBJ2-7; a possible D gene is TRBD2 (5 bases). V dropped 3 bases and J dropped 0 bases, with 12 bases sitting between them. CDR3 length: 15 residues. CDR3 DNA: TGTGCCAGCAGTTTGGTGATAGGGAGCTCCTACGAGCAGTACTTC. Amino acids: CASSLVIGSSYEQYF.